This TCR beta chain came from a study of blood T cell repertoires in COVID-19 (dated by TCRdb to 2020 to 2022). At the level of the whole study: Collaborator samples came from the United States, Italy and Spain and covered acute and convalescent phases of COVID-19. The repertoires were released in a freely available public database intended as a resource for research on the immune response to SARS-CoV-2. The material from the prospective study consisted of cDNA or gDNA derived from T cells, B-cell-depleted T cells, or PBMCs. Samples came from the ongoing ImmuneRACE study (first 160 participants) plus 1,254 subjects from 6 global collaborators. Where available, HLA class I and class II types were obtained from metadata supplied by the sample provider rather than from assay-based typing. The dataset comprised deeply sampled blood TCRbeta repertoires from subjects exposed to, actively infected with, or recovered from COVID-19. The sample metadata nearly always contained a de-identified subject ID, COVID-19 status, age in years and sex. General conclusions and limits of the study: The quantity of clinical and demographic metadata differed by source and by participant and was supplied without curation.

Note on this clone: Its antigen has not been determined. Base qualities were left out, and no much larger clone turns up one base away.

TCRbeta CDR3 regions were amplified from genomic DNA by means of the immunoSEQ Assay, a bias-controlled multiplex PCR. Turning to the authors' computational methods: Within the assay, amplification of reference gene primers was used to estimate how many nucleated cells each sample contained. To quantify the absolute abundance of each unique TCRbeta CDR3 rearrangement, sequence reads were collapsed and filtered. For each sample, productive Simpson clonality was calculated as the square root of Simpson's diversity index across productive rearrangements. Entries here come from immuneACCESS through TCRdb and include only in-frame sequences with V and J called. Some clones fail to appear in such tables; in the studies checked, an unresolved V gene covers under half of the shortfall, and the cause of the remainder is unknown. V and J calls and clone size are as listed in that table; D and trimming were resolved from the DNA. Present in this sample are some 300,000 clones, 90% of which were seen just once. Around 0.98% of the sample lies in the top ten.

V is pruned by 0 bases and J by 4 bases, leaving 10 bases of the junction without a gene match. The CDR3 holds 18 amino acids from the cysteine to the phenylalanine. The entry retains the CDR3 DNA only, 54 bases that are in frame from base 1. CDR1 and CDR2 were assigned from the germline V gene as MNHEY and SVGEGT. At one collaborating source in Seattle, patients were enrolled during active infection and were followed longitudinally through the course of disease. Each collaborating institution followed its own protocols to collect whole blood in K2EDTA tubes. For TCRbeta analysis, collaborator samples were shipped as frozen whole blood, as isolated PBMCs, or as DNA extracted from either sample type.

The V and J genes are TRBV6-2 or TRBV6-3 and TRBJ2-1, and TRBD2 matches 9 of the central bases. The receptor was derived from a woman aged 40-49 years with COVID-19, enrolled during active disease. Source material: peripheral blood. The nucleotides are TGTGCCAGCAGTTACTCGTATAGCGGGACTAGCCCTTACAATGAGCAGTTCTTC. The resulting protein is CASSYSYSGTSPYNEQFF.